A single T cell receptor (beta chain) is shown here with its context. Its antigen is unknown. The unsorted libraries were produced from 2 million PBMCs held at -80 C. The CDR3 loop spans 12 amino acids. Trimming took off 6 bases at V and 7 bases at J, with 9 bases between the two ends. 5'RACE with 10-nucleotide random UMIs produced the cDNA. Sequencing runs each generated in excess of 160 million TCR-beta sequences derived from 15-18 subjects. MiXCR was run by TCRdb on the 5' RACE reads, yielding one entry per CDR3 protein. The repertoire holds approximately 50,000 distinct CDR3 sequences, with about a tenth as singletons. The data stem from a study of neurological immune-mediated disorders. General study findings and limits: The absence of shared CDR3 amino acid sequences among expanded clones across subjects suggests private repertoires in all groups.

J is TRBJ2-2 and V is TRBV12-3 or TRBV12-4; D gene unclear. The source is a man aged 65 to 85 with HTLV-1-associated myelopathy (HAM/TSP). The sequenced material came from PBMCs. The CDR3 DNA sequence: TGTGCCAGCAGGAAAGAGGACGGGGAGCTGTTTTTT. Translated, it gives CASRKEDGELFF.